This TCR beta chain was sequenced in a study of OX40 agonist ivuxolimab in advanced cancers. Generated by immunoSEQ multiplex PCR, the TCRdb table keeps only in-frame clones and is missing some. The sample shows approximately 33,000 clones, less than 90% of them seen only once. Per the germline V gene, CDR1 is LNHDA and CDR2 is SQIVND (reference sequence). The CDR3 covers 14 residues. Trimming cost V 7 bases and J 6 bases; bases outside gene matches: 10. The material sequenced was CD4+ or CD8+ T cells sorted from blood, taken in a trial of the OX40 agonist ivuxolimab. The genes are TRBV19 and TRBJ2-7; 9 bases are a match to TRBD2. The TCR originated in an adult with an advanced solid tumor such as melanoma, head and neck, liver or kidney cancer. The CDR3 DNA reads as TGTGCCAGTAACGTCGGTATAGCGGGAGCCGAGCAGTACTTC. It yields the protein CASNVGIAGAEQYF.